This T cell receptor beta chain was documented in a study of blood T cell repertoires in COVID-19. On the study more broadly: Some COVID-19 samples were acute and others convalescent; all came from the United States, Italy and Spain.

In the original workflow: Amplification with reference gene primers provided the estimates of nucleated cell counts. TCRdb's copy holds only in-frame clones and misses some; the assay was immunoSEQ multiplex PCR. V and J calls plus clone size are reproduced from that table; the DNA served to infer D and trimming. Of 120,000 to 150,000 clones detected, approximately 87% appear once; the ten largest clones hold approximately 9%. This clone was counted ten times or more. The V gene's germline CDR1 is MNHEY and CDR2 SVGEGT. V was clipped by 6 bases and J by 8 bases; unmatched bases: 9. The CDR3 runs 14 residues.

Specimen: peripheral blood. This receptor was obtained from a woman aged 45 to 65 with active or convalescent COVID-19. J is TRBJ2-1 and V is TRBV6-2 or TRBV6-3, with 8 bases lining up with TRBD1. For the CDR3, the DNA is TGTGCCAGCAGCCGGACAGGGCCCCCCGATGAGCAGTTCTTC. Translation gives CASSRTGPPDEQFF.